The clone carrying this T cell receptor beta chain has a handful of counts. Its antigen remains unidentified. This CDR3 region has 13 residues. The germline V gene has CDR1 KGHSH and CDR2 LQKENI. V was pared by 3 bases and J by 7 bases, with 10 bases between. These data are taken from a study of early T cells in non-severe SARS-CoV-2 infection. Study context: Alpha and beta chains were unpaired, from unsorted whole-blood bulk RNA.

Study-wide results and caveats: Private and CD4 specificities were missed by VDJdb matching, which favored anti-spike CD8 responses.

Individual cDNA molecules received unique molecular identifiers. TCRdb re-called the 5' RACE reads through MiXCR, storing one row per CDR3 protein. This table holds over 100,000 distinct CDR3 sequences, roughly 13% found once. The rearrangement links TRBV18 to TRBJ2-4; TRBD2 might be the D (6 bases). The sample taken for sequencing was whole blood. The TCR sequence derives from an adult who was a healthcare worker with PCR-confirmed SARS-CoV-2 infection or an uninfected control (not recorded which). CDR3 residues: CASSPATSNIQYF. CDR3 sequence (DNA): TGTGCCAGCTCACCTGCGACTAGTAACATTCAGTACTTC.